This TCR beta chain came from a study of CD8 T cell repertoires and HIV-1 epitope variants. Trimming shortened V by 2 bases and J by 6 bases, and 11 bases separated the two germline ends. The length of the CDR3 is 14 residues. Germline lookup yields CDR1 MDHEN and CDR2 SYDVKM. A word on this clone: Its specificity is unknown.

Generated by immunoSEQ multiplex PCR, the TCRdb table keeps only in-frame clones and is missing some. The sample records 4,000 to 5,000 clones, approximately 70% being singletons. The sequencing input was cultured CD8+ T cells derived from PBMCs. The TCR originated in a male donor with HIV. The chain recombines TRBV28 with TRBJ1-5, with unresolved D. The CDR3 nucleotides read TGTGCCAGCAGTTTAGAAAGTGGGATTCAGCCCCAGCATTTT. This encodes CASSLESGIQPQHF.